Following are 8 T cell receptor beta chains from one sample sequenced in a study of OX40 agonist ivuxolimab in advanced cancers. Measured with immunoSEQ multiplex PCR; TCRdb has only the in-frame clones, and not every one. The sample contains over 65,000 clones, around 84% of which appear only once. The sequencing here drew on CD4+ or CD8+ T cells sorted from blood, taken in a trial of the OX40 agonist ivuxolimab. These receptors were obtained from an adult with an advanced solid tumor such as melanoma, head and neck, liver or kidney cancer.

J is TRBJ2-7 and V is TRBV19, with 13 bases matching TRBD2. Unmatched junction bases numbered 11, after V lost 5 bases and J lost 4 bases. The CDR3 consists of 17 residues. The V gene's germline CDR1 is LNHDA and CDR2 SQIVND (reference sequence). CDR3 DNA: TGTGCCAGTAGTCCCGGGGGGACTAGCGGGGCAAAATACGAGCAGTACTTC. This gives the protein CASSPGGTSGAKYEQYF.

CDR3 amino acids: CASSPGVTEAFF. For the CDR3, the DNA is TGTGCCAGCTCACCAGGGGTCACTGAAGCTTTCTTT. V is TRBV18 and J is TRBJ1-1; no firm D call. This CDR3 contains 12 residues. The germline V and J ends were trimmed by 2 bases and 4 bases, with 5 bases remaining between them. Per germline, CDR1 KGHSH and CDR2 LQKENI.

V is TRBV4-1 and J is TRBJ2-1; 14 bases are shared with TRBD2. Germline loops: CDR1 MGHRA, CDR2 YSYEKL. CDR3 length equals 16 residues. The V and J ends lost 1 base and 8 bases, in that order; junction bases with no gene match: 4. CDR3 in amino acids: CASSQGTSGGQDEQFF. The CDR3 coding sequence is TGCGCCAGCAGCCAAGGGACTAGCGGGGGGCAGGATGAGCAGTTCTTC.

This clone was recorded only once. This sequence joins TRBV5-1 and TRBJ2-5, with TRBD2 identical over 9 bases. The CDR3 runs 13 residues. V lost 7 bases, J lost 5 bases, and 6 bases stayed unmatched. CDR1 is SGHRS, CDR2 YFSETQ, per germline. This CDR3 reads CASGGGAGETQYF. The CDR3 bases are TGCGCCAGCGGCGGGGGGGCGGGCGAGACCCAGTACTTC.

V gene TRBV2 combines with J gene TRBJ1-5; TRBD1 is a possible D gene (5 bases). Trimming pared 4 bases from V and 4 bases from J, leaving 14 bases between. The CDR3 covers 15 residues. CDR1 is SNHLY, CDR2 FYNNEI, per germline. DNA for the CDR3: TGTGCCAGCAGTGGGGGGGGAGGGAGAAATCAGCCCCAGCATTTT. The encoded protein is CASSGGGGRNQPQHF. Full variable domain (outside the CDR3, taken from reference TRBV2 and TRBJ1-5): EPEVTQTPSHQVTQMGQEVILRCVPISNHLYFYWYRQILGQKVEFLVSFYNNEISEKSEIFDDQFSVERPDGSNFTLKIRSTKLEDSAMYFCASSGGGGRNQPQHFGDGTRLSIL.

This chain connects TRBV7-3 to TRBJ1-2, with D uncertain. Per the germline V gene, CDR1 is SGHTA and CDR2 is FQGTGA. Trimming pared 1 base from V and 5 bases from J, leaving 14 bases between. The CDR3 has 15 amino acids. The DNA of the CDR3 is TGTGCCAGCAGCTTAATGGTCGGGGTCTATTATGGCTACACCTTC. This sequence encodes CASSLMVGVYYGYTF.

This chain joins TRBV5-1 and TRBJ1-1; D may be TRBD1 (6 bases). The CDR3 length is 15 residues. The V end lost 0 bases, the J end lost 3 bases, and 12 bases lay between the germline ends. From germline, CDR1 is SGHRS and CDR2 YFSETQ. The CDR3 sequence: CASSLEGGADTEAFF. CDR3 nucleotide sequence: TGCGCCAGCAGCTTGGAGGGGGGAGCGGACACTGAAGCTTTCTTT.

This rearrangement joins TRBV4-2 to TRBJ2-7, with 10 bases fitting TRBD1. The CDR3 extends over 15 amino acids. Germline assignment: CDR1 LGHNA and CDR2 YNFKEQ. Losses at the gene ends were 7 bases for V and 5 bases for J; bases not matched to a gene: 11. CDR3 DNA sequence: TGTGCCAGCAACGAACCCGGGACAGGGGCCCACGAGCAGTACTTC. Amino acid sequence: CASNEPGTGAHEQYF.